This T cell receptor beta chain was retrieved from a study of cytomegalovirus exposure and HLA in healthy donors. General observations from the study: Owing to their indistinguishability, certain V segments, notably TRBV6-2 and TRBV6-3, were excluded. The only immune exposure information that was available was CMV serostatus.

PCR used 60 Vbeta primers and 13 Jbeta primers. Assay used: immunoSEQ multiplex PCR; TCRdb lists only in-frame clones, some missing. The repertoire holds about 160,000 clones, with around 79% as singletons. This clone was found a few times. The antigen remains undetermined. V was clipped by 8 bases and J by 6 bases; unmatched bases: 11. The length of the CDR3 is 14 residues. Germline values: CDR1 SEHNR, CDR2 FQNEAQ (reference sequence). The sample consisted of PBMCs. This clonotype was sampled from a human donor in good health. The chain joins TRBV7-9 to TRBJ1-1, with TRBD1 identical over 8 bases. CDR3 loop: CASGWTGQSAEAFF. In DNA form, the CDR3 reads TGTGCCAGCGGGTGGACAGGGCAGTCCGCTGAAGCTTTCTTT.